A few counts support the clone carrying this TCR beta chain. The CDR3 covers 14 residues. V was pared by 4 bases and J by 4 bases, with 15 bases between. Germline V gene lookup returns CDR1 SGDLS and CDR2 YYNGEE. This record belongs to a study of control samples from healthy donors and cancer patients. Libraries were prepared by immunoSEQ multiplex PCR; TCRdb keeps only in-frame clonotypes and omits some of them. The sample lists around 100,000 clones, around 92% occurring once. Sequenced input: blood. The receptor was derived from a woman aged 18-35 years in good health. The chain recombines TRBV9 with TRBJ2-7, with D maybe TRBD2 (5 bases). The CDR3 nucleotides read TGTGCCAGCAGCCCCCCGGGGTTTAATTACGAGCAGTACTTC. Its translation: CASSPPGFNYEQYF.